This T cell receptor (beta chain) was recovered during a study of cytomegalovirus exposure and HLA in healthy donors. Study-level results: Generally TCR sequences proved uncommon, though certain public TCRs appeared in numerous donors.

The protocol was immunoSEQ multiplex PCR, while the TCRdb copy is restricted to in-frame clones and leaves out a portion. This table has over 200,000 clones, 83% appearing once. The CDR3 loop spans 14 amino acids. From germline, CDR1 is MNHNY and CDR2 SVGAGI (reference sequence). V shed 7 bases and J 4 bases; nucleotides not matched to a gene: 5. In the case of this clone: The antigen is not known.

This rearrangement joins TRBV6-6 to TRBJ1-3, with TRBD1 matching over 9 bases. The receptor comes from a woman aged 18-35 years in good health and CMV-seronegative. Sequences were obtained from PBMCs. The CDR3 DNA sequence: TGTGCCAGCACAAGGACAGGGGTCGGAAACACCATATATTTT. This encodes CASTRTGVGNTIYF.